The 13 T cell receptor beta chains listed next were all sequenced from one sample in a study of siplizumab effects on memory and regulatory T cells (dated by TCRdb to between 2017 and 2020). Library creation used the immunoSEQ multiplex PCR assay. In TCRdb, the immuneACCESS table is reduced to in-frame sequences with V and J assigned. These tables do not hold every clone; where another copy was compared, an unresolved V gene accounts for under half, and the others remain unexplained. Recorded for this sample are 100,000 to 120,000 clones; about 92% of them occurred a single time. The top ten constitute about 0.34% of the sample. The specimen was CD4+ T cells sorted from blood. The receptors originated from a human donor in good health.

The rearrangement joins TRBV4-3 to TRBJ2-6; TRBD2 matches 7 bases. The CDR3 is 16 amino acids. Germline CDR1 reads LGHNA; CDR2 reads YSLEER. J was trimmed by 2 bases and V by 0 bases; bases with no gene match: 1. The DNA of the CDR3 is TGCGCCAGCAGCCAAGATGGGGGGGCTGGGGCCAACGTCCTGACTTTC. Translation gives CASSQDGGAGANVLTF.

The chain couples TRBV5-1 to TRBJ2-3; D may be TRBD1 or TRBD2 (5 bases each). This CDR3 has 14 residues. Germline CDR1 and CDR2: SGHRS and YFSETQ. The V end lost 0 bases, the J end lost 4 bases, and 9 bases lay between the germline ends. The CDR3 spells CASSLGDGPDTQYF. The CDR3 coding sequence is TGCGCCAGCAGCTTGGGGGACGGACCAGATACGCAGTATTTT. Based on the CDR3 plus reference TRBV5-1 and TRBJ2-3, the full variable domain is KAGVTQTPRYLIKTRGQQVTLSCSPISGHRSVSWYQQTPGQGLQFLFEYFSETQRNKGNFPGRFSGRQFSNSRSEMNVSTLELGDSALYLCASSLGDGPDTQYFGPGTRLTVL.

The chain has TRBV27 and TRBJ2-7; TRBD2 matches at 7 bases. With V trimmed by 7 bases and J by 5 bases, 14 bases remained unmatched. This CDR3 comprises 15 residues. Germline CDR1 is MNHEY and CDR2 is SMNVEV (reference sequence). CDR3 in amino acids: CASTSQAGVRHEQYF. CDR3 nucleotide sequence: TGTGCCAGCACCTCCCAGGCGGGAGTTCGCCACGAGCAGTACTTC.

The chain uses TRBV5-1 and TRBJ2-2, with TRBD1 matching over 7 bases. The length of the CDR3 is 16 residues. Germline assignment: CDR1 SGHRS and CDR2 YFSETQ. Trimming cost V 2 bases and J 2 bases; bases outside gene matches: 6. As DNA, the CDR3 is TGCGCCAGCAGCTTACGACAGGGTGGTAACACCGGGGAGCTGTTTTTT. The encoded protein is CASSLRQGGNTGELFF.

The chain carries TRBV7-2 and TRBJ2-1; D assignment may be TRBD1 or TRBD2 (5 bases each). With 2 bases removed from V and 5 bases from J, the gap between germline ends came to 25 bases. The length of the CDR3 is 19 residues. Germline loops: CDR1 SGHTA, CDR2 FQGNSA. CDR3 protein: CASSLRRASAFGGDNEQFF. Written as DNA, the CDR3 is TGTGCCAGCAGCTTAAGGCGGGCGAGCGCCTTTGGGGGAGACAATGAGCAGTTCTTC.

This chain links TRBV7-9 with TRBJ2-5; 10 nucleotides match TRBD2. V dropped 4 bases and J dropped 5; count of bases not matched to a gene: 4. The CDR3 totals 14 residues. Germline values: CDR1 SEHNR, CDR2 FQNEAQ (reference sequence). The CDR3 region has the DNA TGTGCCAGCAGCTCCGGGACTAGCGCGGAGACCCAGTACTTC. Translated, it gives CASSSGTSAETQYF.

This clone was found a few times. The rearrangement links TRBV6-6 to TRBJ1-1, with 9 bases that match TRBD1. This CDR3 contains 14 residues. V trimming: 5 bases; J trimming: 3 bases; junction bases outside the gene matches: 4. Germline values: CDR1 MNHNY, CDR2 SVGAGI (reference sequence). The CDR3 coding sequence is TGTGCCAGCAGTAAACAGGGGGCGGACACTGAAGCTTTCTTT. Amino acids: CASSKQGADTEAFF.

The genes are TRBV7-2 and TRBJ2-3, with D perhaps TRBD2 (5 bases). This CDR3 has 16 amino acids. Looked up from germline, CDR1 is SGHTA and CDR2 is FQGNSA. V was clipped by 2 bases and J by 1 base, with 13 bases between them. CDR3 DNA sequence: TGTGCCAGCAGCTTATCGGGCGGGCTCCGCACAGATACGCAGTATTTT. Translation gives CASSLSGGLRTDTQYF.

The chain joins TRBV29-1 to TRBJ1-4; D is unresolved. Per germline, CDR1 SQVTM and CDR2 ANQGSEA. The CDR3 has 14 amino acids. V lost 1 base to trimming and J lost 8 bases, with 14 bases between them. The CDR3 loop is CSVEVPAPGEKLFF. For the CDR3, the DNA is TGCAGCGTTGAAGTGCCAGCTCCTGGGGAAAAACTGTTTTTT.

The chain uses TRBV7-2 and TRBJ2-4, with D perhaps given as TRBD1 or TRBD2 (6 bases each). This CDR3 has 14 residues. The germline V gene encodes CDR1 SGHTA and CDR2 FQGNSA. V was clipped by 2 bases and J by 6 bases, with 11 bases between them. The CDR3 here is CASSLLGGPNIQYF. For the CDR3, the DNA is TGTGCCAGCAGCTTACTTGGGGGGCCAAACATTCAGTACTTC.

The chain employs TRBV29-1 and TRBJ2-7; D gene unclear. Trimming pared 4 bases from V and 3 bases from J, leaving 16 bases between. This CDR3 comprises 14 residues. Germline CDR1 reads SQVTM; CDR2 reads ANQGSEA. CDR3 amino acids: CSVVVSPAGYEQYF. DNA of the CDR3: TGCAGCGTTGTGGTCTCCCCCGCCGGCTACGAGCAGTACTTC.

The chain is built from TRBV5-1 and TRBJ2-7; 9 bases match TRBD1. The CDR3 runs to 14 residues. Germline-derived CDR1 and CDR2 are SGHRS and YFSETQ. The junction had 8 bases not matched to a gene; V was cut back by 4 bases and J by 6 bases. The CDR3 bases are TGCGCCAGCAGCCTCTGGACAGGGGCGGGCGAGCAGTACTTC. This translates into CASSLWTGAGEQYF.

The CDR3 sequence: CASSATGKPGNTIYF. The CDR3 DNA reads as TGCGCCAGCAGCGCAACAGGGAAACCCGGAAACACCATATATTTT. The chain is built from TRBV5-1 and TRBJ1-3; weak D call: TRBD1 (6 bases). Deletions cut 4 bases from V and 4 bases from J, with 15 bases between. The germline CDR1 and CDR2 sequences are SGHRS and YFSETQ. The CDR3 is made up of 15 amino acids. The variable domain in full, with the rest retrieved from reference TRBV5-1 and TRBJ1-3, is KAGVTQTPRYLIKTRGQQVTLSCSPISGHRSVSWYQQTPGQGLQFLFEYFSETQRNKGNFPGRFSGRQFSNSRSEMNVSTLELGDSALYLCASSATGKPGNTIYFGEGSWLTVV.